The 27 T cell receptor beta chains below were found in one sample sequenced in a study of beta chain features in type 1 diabetes. Isolated RNA was reverse transcribed in full, so expressed TCRB transcripts were sequenced. Profiled with immunoSEQ multiplex PCR; TCRdb holds only in-frame clones, not every one. This table has around 160,000 clones, about 50% appearing once. The sequenced sample consisted of Tregs from blood. Every receptor here comes from a man aged 18 to 35 in good health.

The chain uses TRBV29-1 and TRBJ1-1; no definite D call. Trimming stripped 1 base from V and 0 bases from J, with 15 bases between. The CDR3 has 16 residues. The germline V gene has CDR1 SQVTM and CDR2 ANQGSEA. CDR3 nucleotide sequence: TGCAGCGTTGAAGTTAGTGCGGGGTACATGAACACTGAAGCTTTCTTT. It translates to CSVEVSAGYMNTEAFF.

This clone was recorded a few times. The chain recombines TRBV6-1 with TRBJ2-2, with D perhaps matching TRBD2 (6 bases). Trimming stripped 4 bases from V and 11 bases from J, with 17 bases between. The CDR3 runs to 14 residues. The germline gives CDR1 MNHNS, CDR2 SASEGT. The DNA of the CDR3 is TGTGCCAGCAGTGTCATTGGGAAGGAGGGCGAGCTGTTTTTT. This codes for CASSVIGKEGELFF.

The rearrangement uses TRBV5-1 and TRBJ2-2; 8 nucleotides line up with TRBD2. V was pared by 0 bases and J by 0 bases, with 1 base of the junction left unmatched. Germline lookup yields CDR1 SGHRS and CDR2 YFSETQ. The CDR3 totals 16 residues. Here the CDR3 reads CASSLVGGANTGELFF. The DNA for the CDR3 is TGCGCCAGCAGCTTGGTCGGGGGGGCGAACACCGGGGAGCTGTTTTTT. The whole variable domain, filled in from reference TRBV5-1 and TRBJ2-2, reads KAGVTQTPRYLIKTRGQQVTLSCSPISGHRSVSWYQQTPGQGLQFLFEYFSETQRNKGNFPGRFSGRQFSNSRSEMNVSTLELGDSALYLCASSLVGGANTGELFFGEGSRLTVL.

V usage is TRBV27 and J usage is TRBJ2-1, with 8 bases lining up with TRBD1. The CDR3 runs 16 residues. V lost 6 bases to trimming and J lost 5 bases; unmatched junction nucleotides: 12. Per germline, CDR1 MNHEY and CDR2 SMNVEV (reference sequence). CDR3 DNA sequence: TGTGCCAGCAGCCCCCCCAGGGGGCGGGCCCACAATGAGCAGTTCTTC. Protein sequence: CASSPPRGRAHNEQFF.

There are a few counts of this clone. The gene calls are TRBV14 and TRBJ2-3; weak D call: TRBD1 (5 bases). Germline V gene lookup returns CDR1 SGHDN and CDR2 FVKESK. CDR3 length: 17 residues. Trimming left V 1 base short and J 2 bases short, with 16 bases between. CDR3 nucleotides: TGTGCCAGCAGCCAAGGGCCAAGACAGCCCCTCACAGATACGCAGTATTTT. Translation gives CASSQGPRQPLTDTQYF.

The chain uses TRBV7-9 and TRBJ2-2; D not certain. Germline CDR1 reads SEHNR; CDR2 reads FQNEAQ (reference sequence). V shed 4 bases and J shed 4 bases, with 4 bases lying between them. This CDR3 contains 12 residues. CDR3 nucleotides: TGTGCCAGCAGCTCGTTCACCGGGGAGCTGTTTTTT. Translating it yields CASSSFTGELFF.

This clone was detected only a few times. The J gene is TRBJ1-1, the V gene TRBV7-3; 7 bases align to TRBD1. V gave up 8 bases and J gave up 4 bases; unmatched junction bases: 10. This CDR3 spans 14 amino acids. Germline CDR1 is SGHTA and CDR2 is FQGTGA. The CDR3 nucleotides read TGTGCCAGCGGCCGGGACAGAGGAACCACTGAAGCTTTCTTT. Amino acids: CASGRDRGTTEAFF.

J is TRBJ2-1 and V is TRBV9; weak D call: TRBD2 (6 bases). This CDR3 contains 20 residues. V lost 4 bases and J lost 0, with 26 bases in between. The germline gives CDR1 SGDLS, CDR2 YYNGEE. The CDR3 is CASSPRLGNSGSPSYNEQFF. The CDR3 DNA sequence: TGTGCCAGCAGCCCCCGACTGGGGAATAGCGGTTCTCCCTCCTACAATGAGCAGTTCTTC.

The chain recombines TRBV7-2 with TRBJ2-1, with 9 bases aligning to TRBD1. V shed 4 bases and J 12 bases; nucleotides not matched to a gene: 16. CDR1 and CDR2 (germline): SGHTA, FQGNSA. The CDR3 has 16 residues. The CDR3 bases are TGTGCCAGCAGCTACTCACAGGGGGCGGTCGGCGTCGGGCAGTTCTTC. It yields the protein CASSYSQGAVGVGQFF.

J is TRBJ2-2 and V is TRBV2, with TRBD1 matching over 11 bases. The CDR3 has 16 amino acids. Germline V lookup: CDR1 SNHLY, CDR2 FYNNEI. After removal of 4 bases from V and 5 bases from J, the junction contained 6 bases not matched to a gene. The CDR3 DNA is TGTGCCAGCAGTGGGACAGGGGGCCTATGGACCGGGGAGCTGTTTTTT. Protein product: CASSGTGGLWTGELFF. The full variable domain, rest sourced from reference TRBV2 and TRBJ2-2, is EPEVTQTPSHQVTQMGQEVILRCVPISNHLYFYWYRQILGQKVEFLVSFYNNEISEKSEIFDDQFSVERPDGSNFTLKIRSTKLEDSAMYFCASSGTGGLWTGELFFGEGSRLTVL.

The rearrangement joins TRBV27 to TRBJ2-7; tentative D call: TRBD2 (6 bases). Germline V CDR1 and CDR2: MNHEY, SMNVEV (reference sequence). Trimming pared 5 bases from V and 2 bases from J, leaving 16 bases between. This CDR3 is built from 15 residues. CDR3 in amino acids: CASSVLAVTPYEQYF. The CDR3 coding sequence is TGTGCCAGCAGTGTACTAGCCGTAACACCCTACGAGCAGTACTTC.

The chain recombines TRBV9 with TRBJ1-2; D possibly corresponds to TRBD1 (5 bases). V was cut by 3 bases and J by 7 bases, with 10 bases left in between. There are 12 residues in the CDR3. The germline V gene has CDR1 SGDLS and CDR2 YYNGEE. CDR3 coding DNA: TGTGCCAGCAGCGCCGGGGGATTTGGCTACACCTTC. Its translation: CASSAGGFGYTF.

The chain uses TRBV7-8 and TRBJ1-5; maybe TRBD1 (5 bases). Looked up from germline, CDR1 is SGHVS and CDR2 is FQNEAQ. Trimming left V 5 bases short and J 6 bases short, with 17 bases between. The CDR3 contains 15 residues. In DNA form, the CDR3 reads TGTGCCAGCAGCCAGAGTCCAGGGTACAGTCAGCCCCAGCATTTT. Its protein is CASSQSPGYSQPQHF.

This chain connects TRBV2 to TRBJ1-1; maybe TRBD1 (5 bases). Germline V gene data show CDR1 as SNHLY and CDR2 as FYNNEI. The CDR3 totals 14 residues. V was cut by 6 bases and J by 5 bases, with 16 bases left in between. The CDR3 loop is CASSVPGGRTEAFF. The CDR3 DNA is TGTGCCAGCAGCGTCCCGGGGGGGAGGACTGAAGCTTTCTTT.

V and J are TRBV30 and TRBJ1-2; D ambiguous. CDR3 length: 15 amino acids. The germline gives CDR1 GTSNPN, CDR2 SVGIG (reference sequence). Trimming took 1 base from V and 8 from J, leaving 20 bases between them. CDR3 region: CAWSAPPRPERGYTF. The CDR3 nucleotides are TGTGCCTGGAGTGCTCCTCCTCGGCCAGAGCGGGGCTACACCTTC.

The chain has TRBV5-4 and TRBJ2-1, with TRBD2 matching 8 bases. The CDR3 has 17 residues. Trimming removed 4 bases from V and 5 bases from J; junction bases left unmatched: 14. The germline V gene has CDR1 SGHNT and CDR2 YYREEE (reference sequence). The CDR3 DNA reads as TGTGCCAGCAGCCCCCCCCGACTAGCGAGACCGCACAATGAGCAGTTCTTC. This translates into CASSPPRLARPHNEQFF.

This clone has just a few counts. The rearrangement joins TRBV28 to TRBJ1-2; TRBD1 might be the D (6 bases). CDR1 MDHEN and CDR2 SYDVKM come from the germline V gene. The CDR3 is 12 amino acids. Trimming took off 6 bases at V and 4 bases at J, with 9 bases between the two ends. The CDR3 spells CASRDSSYGYTF. The CDR3 coding sequence is TGTGCCAGCAGGGACAGTTCCTATGGCTACACCTTC.

The chain couples TRBV7-3 to TRBJ2-2; D perhaps matches TRBD1 (5 bases). The V end lost 6 bases, the J end lost 1 base, and 9 bases lay between the germline ends. This CDR3 spans 14 amino acids. Per germline, CDR1 SGHTA and CDR2 FQGTGA. CDR3 in DNA: TGTGCCAGCAGATCAGGGCGGAACACCGGGGAGCTGTTTTTT. It is translated as CASRSGRNTGELFF.

The chain uses TRBV5-6 and TRBJ1-2, with 7 bases fitting TRBD1. Trimming cost V 4 bases and J 7 bases; bases outside gene matches: 4. There are 12 residues in the CDR3. CDR1 SGHDT and CDR2 YYEEEE come from the germline V gene. The DNA of the CDR3 is TGTGCCAGCAGCCAAGGGACAGCTGGCTACACCTTC. It encodes CASSQGTAGYTF. Combining the CDR3 with reference TRBV5-6 and TRBJ1-2 gives the whole variable domain DAGVTQSPTHLIKTRGQQVTLRCSPKSGHDTVSWYQQALGQGPQFIFQYYEEEERQRGNFPDRFSGHQFPNYSSELNVNALLLGDSALYLCASSQGTAGYTFGSGTRLTVV.

V and J are TRBV6-5 and TRBJ1-5; D call uncertain. Germline assignment: CDR1 MNHEY and CDR2 SVGAGI. Trimming took 0 bases from V and 7 from J, leaving 10 bases between them. The CDR3 runs to 14 residues. CDR3 sequence: CASSYSRAPQPQHF. CDR3 bases: TGTGCCAGCAGTTACTCGAGAGCTCCACAGCCCCAGCATTTT.

This chain links TRBV28 with TRBJ1-1; 7 bases align to TRBD1. In germline, CDR1 is MDHEN, CDR2 SYDVKM. The CDR3 is 13 residues long. J was trimmed by 6 bases and V by 6 bases; bases with no gene match: 7. CDR3 loop: CASSRRQGAEAFF. In DNA, the CDR3 is TGTGCCAGCAGCCGTAGACAGGGCGCTGAAGCTTTCTTT.

The V gene is TRBV9, the J gene TRBJ2-5, with D uncertain. The J call is in doubt because the DNA end fits TRBJ2-7 better. The CDR3 sequence is 14 residues long. Germline V gene sequence: CDR1 SGDLS, CDR2 YYNGEE. The CDR3 loop is CASSVGAGTYEQYF. Written as DNA, the CDR3 is TGTGCCAGCAGCGTAGGGGCAGGAACCTACGAGCAGTACTTC.

This clone was seen only once. The chain couples TRBV11-1 to TRBJ2-5; 12 bases map to TRBD2. Germline values: CDR1 SGHAT, CDR2 FQDESV (reference sequence). With 5 bases clipped from V and 4 bases from J, the junction kept 5 bases outside the gene matches. The CDR3 extends over 15 amino acids. This CDR3 is CASSGRLAGVETQYF. DNA of the CDR3: TGTGCCAGCAGCGGGCGACTAGCGGGAGTAGAGACCCAGTACTTC.

This clone has more than one count but fewer than ten. This sequence joins TRBV12-5 and TRBJ2-1, with 7 bases lining up with TRBD2. With V trimmed by 3 bases and J by 0 bases, 8 bases remained unmatched. The CDR3 spans 17 residues. From germline, CDR1 is LGHNT and CDR2 FRNRAP. The CDR3 spells CASGFQAGENSYNEQFF. In DNA form, the CDR3 reads TGTGCTAGTGGTTTCCAGGCGGGAGAAAACTCCTACAATGAGCAGTTCTTC.

In its sample, this clone was seen a few times. The rearrangement uses TRBV2 and TRBJ1-1; a possible D gene is TRBD1 (5 bases). CDR1 is SNHLY and CDR2 is FYNNEI in the germline V gene. The CDR3 loop spans 13 amino acids. Trimming pared 5 bases from V and 1 base from J, leaving 8 bases between. CDR3 amino acids: CASSYRRNTEAFF. The CDR3 region has the DNA TGTGCCAGCAGTTACAGGAGGAACACTGAAGCTTTCTTT.

This chain links TRBV7-9 with TRBJ2-1; tentative D call: TRBD2 (6 bases). The CDR3 runs to 13 residues. V lost 6 bases to trimming and J lost 10 bases, with 16 bases between them. CDR1 and CDR2 from the germline V gene are SEHNR and FQNEAQ (reference sequence). The chain's CDR3 is CASSSRLAREQFF. The CDR3 DNA sequence: TGTGCCAGCAGTTCGAGGCTAGCGAGAGAGCAGTTCTTC.

This chain links TRBV9 with TRBJ2-2; no firm D call. V lost 6 bases and J 6 bases, leaving 12 bases between the germline ends. Germline V CDR1 and CDR2: SGDLS, YYNGEE. CDR3 size: 13 residues. CDR3 in amino acids: CASTLEHSGELFF. The CDR3 nucleotides are TGTGCCAGCACCCTGGAGCATTCCGGGGAGCTGTTTTTT. Full variable domain (rest looked up from reference TRBV9 and TRBJ2-2): DSGVTQTPKHLITATGQRVTLRCSPRSGDLSVYWYQQSLDQGLQFLIQYYNGEERAKGNILERFSAQQFPDLHSELNLSSLELGDSALYFCASTLEHSGELFFGEGSRLTVL.